The following is a T cell receptor (beta chain) sequence with its context. Its antigen is unknown. The authors sorted CD4+ and CD8+ T cells from PBMCs. Sequencing used cDNA as its template, made by extracting RNA and reverse transcribing it. This table comes from immunoSEQ multiplex PCR, and its TCRdb copy is limited to in-frame clones, with some not included. This sample has about 140,000 clones, with around two thirds found just once. V lost 5 bases, J lost 2 bases, and 3 bases stayed unmatched. Germline V lookup: CDR1 SGHAT, CDR2 FQDESV (reference sequence). This CDR3 comprises 15 residues. This sample was taken from a study of CD8+ T cells in alopecia areata. Study-wide findings and caveats: Scalp specimens additionally yield sequences from normal skin's resident alphabeta T cells. Lesional scalp displayed greater clonality than normal scalp, most notably in alopecia totalis/universalis. Patients showed less clear TCR sequence sharing than mice, possibly partly because of HLA diversity.

The sequenced material came from CD8+ T cells sorted from blood. The TCR sequence derives from a human donor in good health. V is TRBV11-1 and J is TRBJ2-1; 10 nucleotides line up with TRBD2. The CDR3 region has the DNA TGTGCCAGCAGCCTCGGGACTAGCGCCTACAATGAGCAGTTCTTC. This sequence encodes CASSLGTSAYNEQFF.